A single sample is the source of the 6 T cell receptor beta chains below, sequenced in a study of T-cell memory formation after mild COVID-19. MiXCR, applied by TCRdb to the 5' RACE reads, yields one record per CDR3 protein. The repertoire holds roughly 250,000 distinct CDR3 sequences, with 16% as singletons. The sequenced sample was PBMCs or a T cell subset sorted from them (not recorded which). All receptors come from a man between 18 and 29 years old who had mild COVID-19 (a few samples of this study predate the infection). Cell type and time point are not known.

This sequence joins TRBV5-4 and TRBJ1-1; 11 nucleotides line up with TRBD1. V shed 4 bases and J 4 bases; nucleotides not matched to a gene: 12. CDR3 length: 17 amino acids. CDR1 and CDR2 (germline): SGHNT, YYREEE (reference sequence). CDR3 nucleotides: TGTGCCAGCAGCCGCGCCGGGACAGGGGGTTTGGGCACTGAAGCTTTCTTT. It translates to CASSRAGTGGLGTEAFF.

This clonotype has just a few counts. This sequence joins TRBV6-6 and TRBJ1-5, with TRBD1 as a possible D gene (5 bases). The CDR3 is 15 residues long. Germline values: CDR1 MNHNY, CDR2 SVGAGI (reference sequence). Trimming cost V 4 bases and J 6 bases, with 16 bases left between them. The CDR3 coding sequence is TGTGCCAGCAGTTCCCCCGGGACCCAGATTCAGCCCCAGCATTTT. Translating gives CASSSPGTQIQPQHF.

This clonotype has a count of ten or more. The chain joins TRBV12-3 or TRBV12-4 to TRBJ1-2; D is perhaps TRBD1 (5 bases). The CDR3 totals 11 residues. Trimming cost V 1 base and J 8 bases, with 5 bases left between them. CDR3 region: CASSLGGGYTF. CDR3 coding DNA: TGTGCCAGCAGTTTAGGGGGCGGCTACACCTTC.

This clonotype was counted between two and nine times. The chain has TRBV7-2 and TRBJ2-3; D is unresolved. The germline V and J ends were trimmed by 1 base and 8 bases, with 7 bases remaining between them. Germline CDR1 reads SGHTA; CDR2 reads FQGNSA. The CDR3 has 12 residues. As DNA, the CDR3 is TGTGCCAGCAGCTTAGAGTCTGGTACGCAGTATTTT. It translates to CASSLESGTQYF.

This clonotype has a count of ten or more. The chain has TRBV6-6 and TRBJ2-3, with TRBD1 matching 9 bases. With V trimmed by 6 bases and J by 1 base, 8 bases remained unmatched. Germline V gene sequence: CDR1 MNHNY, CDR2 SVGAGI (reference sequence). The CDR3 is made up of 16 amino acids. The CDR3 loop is CASSLGQGIRTDTQYF. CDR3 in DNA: TGTGCCAGCAGCCTTGGACAGGGGATTCGCACAGATACGCAGTATTTT.

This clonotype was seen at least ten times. This CDR3 reads CASSQVFPLFGNIGAGYTF. In DNA, the CDR3 is TGCGCCAGCAGCCAAGTCTTCCCTTTGTTCGGGAATATCGGTGCGGGCTACACCTTC. V and J are TRBV4-1 and TRBJ1-2; D unclear. The CDR3 consists of 19 residues. V was trimmed by 1 base and J by 8 bases, leaving 29 bases between them. Germline CDR1 and CDR2: MGHRA and YSYEKL.